This T cell receptor beta chain was profiled in a study of blood T cell repertoires in COVID-19. The CDR3 has 16 amino acids. CDR1 is SGHVS, CDR2 FQNEAQ, per germline. V was pared by 6 bases and J by 4 bases, with 20 bases between. Authors' methods: Estimates of nucleated cell counts were drawn from the amplification of reference gene primers. Using immunoSEQ multiplex PCR, the repertoire was profiled, and TCRdb retains in-frame clones only, with some absent. V, J and clone size are those of that table, while D and trimming were read from the DNA. The sample lists about 160,000 clones, around 90% occurring once. Participant-reported clinical history was the basis for cohort assignment.

The chain couples TRBV7-8 to TRBJ2-3, with D uncertain. The sequencing input was PBMCs or T cells enriched from blood (not recorded which). This receptor was obtained from a woman in her 40s who had been exposed to COVID-19. The CDR3 nucleotides are TGTGCCAGCAGACTAACGGTTGTCTCCATCCCAGATACGCAGTATTTT. Translated, it gives CASRLTVVSIPDTQYF.